These 27 T cell receptor beta chains share one sample of origin, sequenced in a study of cytomegalovirus exposure and HLA in healthy donors. Both 60 Vbeta primers and 13 Jbeta primers went into the PCR. The data were produced by immunoSEQ multiplex PCR, yet TCRdb's version contains in-frame clones alone and is incomplete. The data show approximately 190,000 clones, about 70% seen once. Sequencing input: PBMCs. The receptors come from a young woman in good health and CMV-seronegative.

The rearrangement joins TRBV12-5 to TRBJ2-2; tentatively, D is TRBD1 (6 bases). V was shortened by 9 bases and J by 5 bases, with 19 bases between the two germline ends. This CDR3 is 15 amino acids long. Germline CDR1 reads LGHNT; CDR2 reads FRNRAP. The DNA for the CDR3 is TGTGCTAGCAGCGGTGGGGGCCCATTTACCGGGGAGCTGTTTTTT. This sequence encodes CASSGGGPFTGELFF.

This clone was seen just once. V usage is TRBV5-1 and J usage is TRBJ1-1; D not certain. CDR1 SGHRS and CDR2 YFSETQ come from the germline V gene. CDR3 length equals 13 residues. Deletions cut 4 bases from V and 0 bases from J, with 7 bases between. The CDR3 nucleotides read TGCGCCAGCAGCGGCACAATGAACACTGAAGCTTTCTTT. This encodes CASSGTMNTEAFF.

This clone was counted a few times. J is TRBJ2-1 and V is TRBV5-1; 7 bases map to TRBD2. Trimming took 2 bases from V and 8 from J; bases not matched to a gene: 16. This CDR3 spans 17 amino acids. The germline V gene encodes CDR1 SGHRS and CDR2 YFSETQ. CDR3 amino acids: CASSFFWAGELGDEQFF. CDR3 bases: TGCGCCAGCAGCTTTTTTTGGGCGGGGGAGCTGGGCGATGAGCAGTTCTTC.

The gene calls are TRBV5-5 and TRBJ2-5; D might be TRBD1 (6 bases). The CDR3 runs to 13 residues. The germline V gene encodes CDR1 SGHKS and CDR2 YYEKEE (reference sequence). V shed 2 bases and J shed 11 bases, with 16 bases lying between them. CDR3 loop: CASSLSRGRGQYF. The CDR3 DNA sequence: TGTGCCAGCAGCTTATCACGCGGCAGGGGACAGTACTTC.

The chain is built from TRBV7-2 and TRBJ2-7; D gene ambiguous. Trimming cost V 5 bases and J 2 bases, with 10 bases left between them. Per germline, CDR1 SGHTA and CDR2 FQGNSA. The CDR3 is 13 residues long. In DNA form, the CDR3 reads TGTGCCAGCAGCATAGACGGTGCCTACGAGCAGTACTTC. Amino acid sequence: CASSIDGAYEQYF.

This sequence joins TRBV6-5 and TRBJ2-3, with TRBD2 as a possible D gene (7 bases). V was clipped by 7 bases and J by 2 bases, with 13 bases between them. This CDR3 contains 14 residues. Germline V gives CDR1 MNHEY, CDR2 SVGAGI. In nucleotides, the CDR3 is TGTGCCAGCAACCTAGGGGGGGACACAGATACGCAGTATTTT. Protein product: CASNLGGDTDTQYF.

This chain links TRBV19 with TRBJ1-2; D perhaps matches TRBD1 (6 bases). V lost 2 bases, J lost 6 bases, and 19 bases lay in between. The CDR3 is 16 residues long. Germline lookup yields CDR1 LNHDA and CDR2 SQIVND (reference sequence). CDR3 sequence: CASSIMSNGGLNGYTF. Written as DNA, the CDR3 is TGTGCCAGTAGTATAATGTCAAACGGGGGGCTAAATGGCTACACCTTC.

With regard to this clone: The sample has other DNA sequences that encode this CDR3 too. The chain links TRBV5-4 to TRBJ2-1; 8 positions agree with TRBD1. The CDR3 has 16 amino acids. Losses at the gene ends were 0 bases for V and 2 bases for J; bases not matched to a gene: 4. From germline, CDR1 is SGHNT and CDR2 YYREEE (reference sequence). CDR3 protein: CASSLVAGGPYNEQFF. The DNA for the CDR3 is TGTGCCAGCAGCTTGGTGGCAGGGGGCCCCTACAATGAGCAGTTCTTC.

This clone was observed a few times. The chain uses TRBV2 and TRBJ1-2; 10 nucleotides agree with TRBD1. The V gene's germline CDR1 is SNHLY and CDR2 FYNNEI. Trimming took 11 bases from V and 7 from J; bases not matched to a gene: 10. There are 13 residues in the CDR3. The CDR3 DNA reads as TGTGCCGGAGGGACAGGGGCGTTAGGTGGCTACACCTTC. Translation: CAGGTGALGGYTF.

This clone was seen a handful of times. V and J are TRBV4-3 and TRBJ1-4, with D maybe TRBD1 (5 bases). This CDR3 is built from 16 residues. Germline V gene data show CDR1 as LGHNA and CDR2 as YSLEER. The V and J ends lost 0 bases and 5 bases respectively, with 13 bases between them. In nucleotides, the CDR3 is TGCGCCAGCAGCCAAGAGGCCTGGACATTGAATGAAAAACTGTTTTTT. As protein: CASSQEAWTLNEKLFF.

This chain joins TRBV27 and TRBJ2-2; 8 bases line up with TRBD1. J was trimmed by 4 bases and V by 3 bases; bases with no gene match: 4. CDR1 is MNHEY and CDR2 is SMNVEV in the germline V gene (reference sequence). CDR3 length equals 15 residues. CDR3 bases: TGTGCCAGCAGTTTCGCAGGGGGCGGCACCGGGGAGCTGTTTTTT. Its translation is CASSFAGGGTGELFF.

The CDR3 region is CASSLLTGETKQYF. The CDR3 bases are TGTGCCAGCAGCTTACTAACGGGGGAGACCAAGCAGTACTTC. This chain uses TRBV11-2 with TRBJ2-7, with D possibly TRBD2 on 6 matching bases. CDR1 and CDR2 from the germline V gene are SGHAT and FQNNGV. This CDR3 contains 14 residues. V lost 2 bases and J lost 8, with 16 bases in between.

CDR3 sequence reads: CASSSSQYDQETQYF. Written as DNA, the CDR3 is TGTGCCAGCAGCTCTAGTCAGTACGACCAAGAGACCCAGTACTTC. The chain combines TRBV13 with TRBJ2-5; D unresolved. Germline CDR1 is PRHDT and CDR2 is FYEKMQ (reference sequence). CDR3 size: 15 residues. The V and J ends lost 4 bases and 0 bases respectively, with 12 bases between them.

This rearrangement joins TRBV7-9 to TRBJ2-1; weak D call: TRBD2 (6 bases). CDR1 is SEHNR, CDR2 FQNEAQ, per germline (reference sequence). Between the trimmed V and J ends, which lost 2 bases and 12 bases, there was a span of 17 bases. The CDR3 extends over 14 amino acids. The DNA of the CDR3 is TGTGCCAGCAGCTTATATTGGGAGAGGAGGGGGCAGTTCTTC. Translated, it gives CASSLYWERRGQFF.

This clone was seen more than once but under ten times. This chain connects TRBV2 to TRBJ2-7; D is undetermined. Germline-derived CDR1 and CDR2 are SNHLY and FYNNEI. This CDR3 contains 14 residues. V was shortened by 4 bases and J by 0 bases, with 10 bases between the two germline ends. CDR3 amino acids: CASSVSSNSYEQYF. The CDR3, as DNA: TGTGCCAGCAGTGTAAGCTCGAACTCCTACGAGCAGTACTTC.

This clone occurred a few times. The chain joins TRBV4-2 to TRBJ2-4, with no clear D. Per the germline V gene, CDR1 is LGHNA and CDR2 is YNFKEQ. V was clipped by 2 bases and J by 2 bases, with 13 bases between them. This CDR3 region has 16 residues. CDR3 residues: CASSQTTSLTKNIQYF. CDR3 nucleotide sequence: TGTGCCAGCAGCCAAACTACCTCTCTCACCAAAAACATTCAGTACTTC.

The V and J genes are TRBV30 and TRBJ1-4; D gene ambiguous. The V end was cut by 4 bases, the J end by 7 bases, with 16 bases between. Germline V gene sequence: CDR1 GTSNPN, CDR2 SVGIG (reference sequence). The CDR3 has 14 residues. In DNA, the CDR3 is TGTGCCTGGATGGCAGTTAGGCGCGGTGAAAAACTGTTTTTT. Residues: CAWMAVRRGEKLFF. Drawing the rest from reference TRBV30 and TRBJ1-4, the complete variable domain is SQTIHQWPATLVQPVGSPLSLECTVEGTSNPNLYWYRQAAGRGLQLLFYSVGIGQISSEVPQNLSASRPQDRQFILSSKKLLLSDSGFYLCAWMAVRRGEKLFFGSGTQLSVL.

This chain uses TRBV6-6 with TRBJ1-5, with a possible D match to TRBD1 (5 bases). CDR1 is MNHNY and CDR2 is SVGAGI in the germline V gene (reference sequence). The CDR3 covers 15 residues. Between the trimmed V and J ends, which lost 2 bases and 2 bases, there was a span of 10 bases. The DNA of the CDR3 is TGTGCCAGCAGTTACACCGGCAGGGGCAATCAGCCCCAGCATTTT. Amino acid sequence: CASSYTGRGNQPQHF.

This chain uses TRBV7-3 with TRBJ2-7, with a possible D match to TRBD2 (6 bases). The CDR3 has 13 amino acids. V lost 0 bases and J lost 6, with 9 bases in between. Germline assignment: CDR1 SGHTA and CDR2 FQGTGA. In DNA form, the CDR3 reads TGTGCCAGCAGCTTAACAGGAGCGGGCGAGCAGTACTTC. Translation gives CASSLTGAGEQYF.

The chain carries TRBV19 and TRBJ2-1; 12 bases are a match to TRBD2. In germline, CDR1 is LNHDA, CDR2 SQIVND (reference sequence). This CDR3 spans 17 amino acids. V was pared by 0 bases and J by 7 bases, with 7 bases of the junction left unmatched. In DNA form, the CDR3 reads TGTGCCAGTAGTATAGACTTGACTAGCGGGAGAAGTAATGAGCAGTTCTTC. This encodes CASSIDLTSGRSNEQFF.

The gene calls are TRBV7-6 and TRBJ1-1; D is unclear. Germline lookup yields CDR1 SGHVS and CDR2 FNYEAQ. This CDR3 is built from 15 residues. V was shortened by 3 bases and J by 3 bases, with 14 bases between the two germline ends. The CDR3 sequence is CASSFLGDRDTEAFF. CDR3 nucleotide sequence: TGTGCCAGCAGCTTTTTAGGTGATCGGGACACTGAAGCTTTCTTT.

The chain recombines TRBV5-4 with TRBJ1-4; a weak D match, TRBD1 (5 bases). Trimming removed 5 bases from V and 0 bases from J, with 11 bases in between. From germline, CDR1 is SGHNT and CDR2 YYREEE (reference sequence). This CDR3 is 15 amino acids long. This CDR3 is CASRPGFATNEKLFF. As DNA, the CDR3 is TGTGCCAGCAGGCCAGGGTTTGCAACTAATGAAAAACTGTTTTTT.

This clone was counted a few times. The rearrangement joins TRBV6-5 to TRBJ1-2; TRBD1 agrees at 7 bases. Germline values: CDR1 MNHEY, CDR2 SVGAGI. CDR3 length: 15 residues. The V and J ends lost 5 bases and 5 bases, in that order; junction bases with no gene match: 11. CDR3 sequence: CASSPIGQATYGYTF. Written as DNA, the CDR3 is TGTGCCAGCAGTCCAATCGGACAGGCTACGTATGGCTACACCTTC.

V usage is TRBV5-6 and J usage is TRBJ2-5, with a tentative D call TRBD2 (5 bases). Trimming removed 4 bases from V and 3 bases from J, with 10 bases in between. Germline CDR1 reads SGHDT; CDR2 reads YYEEEE. The CDR3 contains 13 residues. The CDR3 nucleotides are TGTGCCAGCAGCCGCTCCGGGGAAGAGACCCAGTACTTC. This sequence encodes CASSRSGEETQYF.

The chain joins TRBV7-9 to TRBJ2-7; 9 positions match TRBD1. From germline, CDR1 is SEHNR and CDR2 FQNEAQ (reference sequence). The CDR3 is made up of 15 amino acids. V gave up 5 bases and J gave up 3 bases; unmatched junction bases: 8. CDR3 residues: CASSPSGQGYYEQYF. CDR3 nucleotide sequence: TGTGCCAGCAGCCCCTCGGGACAGGGTTACTACGAGCAGTACTTC.

The chain combines TRBV7-6 with TRBJ2-5; tentative D call: TRBD1 (5 bases). This CDR3 is 15 amino acids long. V was clipped by 2 bases and J by 2 bases, with 12 bases between them. In germline, CDR1 is SGHVS, CDR2 FNYEAQ. The CDR3 region has the DNA TGTGCCAGCAGCTTACTGCTAGGGGATCAAGAGACCCAGTACTTC. This gives the protein CASSLLLGDQETQYF.

This chain joins TRBV7-2 and TRBJ1-2; 7 bases match TRBD1. Losses at the gene ends were 4 bases for V and 4 bases for J; bases not matched to a gene: 12. Germline V gene lookup returns CDR1 SGHTA and CDR2 FQGNSA. This CDR3 has 16 amino acids. Written as DNA, the CDR3 is TGTGCCAGCAGCTCCTCCGCGGGACAGACCTTCTATGGCTACACCTTC. It is translated as CASSSSAGQTFYGYTF. The whole variable domain, remainder taken from reference TRBV7-2 and TRBJ1-2, is GAGVSQSPSNKVTEKGKDVELRCDPISGHTALYWYRQSLGQGLEFLIYFQGNSAPDKSGLPSDRFSAERTGGSVSTLTIQRTQQEDSAVYLCASSSSAGQTFYGYTFGSGTRLTVV.